The 10 T cell receptor beta chains below all came from one sample that was sequenced in a study of blood T cell repertoires in COVID-19 (dated by TCRdb to 2020 to 2022). Libraries were constructed by the immunoSEQ multiplex PCR assay. Imported from immuneACCESS, the table was reduced by TCRdb to in-frame sequences with V and J called. These copies leave out some clones; in studies compared against another copy, an unresolved V gene accounts for under half, and the cause of the remainder is not known. The sample table holds around 240,000 clones, of which approximately 83% were seen once. Over 1.5% of the sample rests with the top ten. The material sequenced was PBMCs or T cells enriched from blood (not recorded which). Receptors were obtained from a woman aged 50 to 60 who had recovered from COVID-19.

The rearrangement joins TRBV2 to TRBJ1-2, with a possible D match to TRBD1 (5 bases). The CDR3 totals 13 residues. V gave up 7 bases and J gave up 5 bases, with 14 bases separating them. Germline V CDR1 and CDR2: SNHLY, FYNNEI. CDR3 DNA sequence: TGTGCCAGCACGGCCAGGGTAGGATATGGCTACACCTTC. Protein sequence: CASTARVGYGYTF.

The J gene is TRBJ2-4, the V gene TRBV3-1 (or the pseudogene TRBV3-2), with 7 bases lining up with TRBD2. The CDR3 is 13 amino acids. CDR1 and CDR2 (germline): LGHDT, YNNKEL (reference sequence). V dropped 4 bases and J dropped 7; count of bases not matched to a gene: 4. Written as DNA, the CDR3 is TGTGCCAGCAGCCCCCTCGGGGGGAACATTCAGTACTTC. It translates to CASSPLGGNIQYF.

The rearrangement joins TRBV28 to TRBJ1-3; a weak D match, TRBD1 (5 bases). V lost 6 bases and J lost 0, with 21 bases in between. Germline-derived CDR1 and CDR2 are MDHEN and SYDVKM. This CDR3 has 18 residues. The CDR3 loop reads CASRPDLPRGVSGNTIYF. Here the CDR3 DNA reads TGTGCCAGCAGACCCGATCTTCCCCGGGGGGTCTCTGGAAACACCATATATTTT.

This clone has only one observation. This chain uses TRBV5-4 with TRBJ2-7, with D tentatively TRBD1 (5 bases). The CDR3 runs to 13 residues. Germline V gene sequence: CDR1 SGHNT, CDR2 YYREEE (reference sequence). V lost 4 bases, J lost 3 bases, and 11 bases lay in between. The CDR3 sequence is CASSRDSVYEQYF. The CDR3 DNA follows: TGTGCCAGCAGCCGAGACAGTGTCTACGAGCAGTACTTC.

The rearrangement uses TRBV2 and TRBJ1-4, with D possibly being TRBD1 (6 bases). This CDR3 is built from 15 residues. Germline V gene lookup returns CDR1 SNHLY and CDR2 FYNNEI. The V gene lost 4 bases and the J gene lost 3 bases, with 12 bases spanning the gap. CDR3 nucleotide sequence: TGTGCCAGCAGTGGGACAGCCACAGCTAATGAAAAACTGTTTTTT. Its translation: CASSGTATANEKLFF.

The chain combines TRBV27 with TRBJ1-1; TRBD1 matches 11 bases. J lost 5 bases, V lost 2 bases, and 1 base had no gene match. This CDR3 has 14 amino acids. Per germline, CDR1 MNHEY and CDR2 SMNVEV (reference sequence). For the CDR3, the DNA is TGTGCCAGCAGTTTAGGGACAGGGGGAACTGAAGCTTTCTTT. It is translated as CASSLGTGGTEAFF.

J is TRBJ2-7 and V is TRBV9; 7 bases align to TRBD1. Germline lookup yields CDR1 SGDLS and CDR2 YYNGEE. Unmatched junction bases numbered 6, after V lost 3 bases and J lost 0 bases. The CDR3 is 15 amino acids. The CDR3 region has the DNA TGTGCCAGCAGCGCCCGGGACAGCCTCTCCTACGAGCAGTACTTC. Translating gives CASSARDSLSYEQYF.

V and J are TRBV28 and TRBJ2-7, with 12 bases aligning to TRBD2. This CDR3 has 16 residues. Per the germline V gene, CDR1 is MDHEN and CDR2 is SYDVKM. The trim removed 4 bases at V and 4 bases at J, leaving 8 bases unmatched. CDR3 amino acids: CASSSRTSGVRYEQYF. The CDR3 DNA reads as TGTGCCAGCAGTTCACGGACTAGCGGGGTGCGTTACGAGCAGTACTTC.

The genes are TRBV5-6 and TRBJ1-2; D gene ambiguous. The CDR3 consists of 13 residues. V gave up 4 bases and J gave up 5 bases, with 12 bases separating them. Looked up from germline, CDR1 is SGHDT and CDR2 is YYEEEE. The CDR3 is CASSPRRVYGYTF. Here the CDR3 DNA reads TGTGCCAGCAGCCCTAGGAGGGTGTATGGCTACACCTTC.

The chain joins TRBV28 to TRBJ2-4; no definite D call. CDR1 and CDR2 (germline): MDHEN, SYDVKM. With 3 bases removed from V and 9 bases from J, the gap between germline ends came to 15 bases. The CDR3 is 14 amino acids. The CDR3 spells CASSLTNPTGIQYF. The CDR3 DNA reads TGTGCCAGCAGTTTGACGAACCCCACGGGCATTCAGTACTTC.